This entry lists 3 T cell receptor beta chains sequenced from one sample in a study of beta chain features in type 1 diabetes. General observations from the study: All four CD4+ subsets from Type 1 diabetes patients carried moderately but significantly shorter TCRB CDR3s.

TCRB transcripts that were expressed got sequenced, as all of the isolated RNA had been reverse transcribed. The protocol was immunoSEQ multiplex PCR, while the TCRdb copy is restricted to in-frame clones and leaves out a portion. The profile shows about 150,000 clones, about 13% of them singletons. These TCRs are of unknown antigen specificity. The sequenced sample consisted of central memory CD4+ T cells from blood. These receptors all stem from a man aged 18-30 years with type 1 diabetes.

On this clone: Additional DNA sequences in this sample encode the identical CDR3. The chain carries TRBV18 and TRBJ2-7; 8 nucleotides line up with TRBD1. V shed 6 bases and J 0 bases; nucleotides not matched to a gene: 4. The CDR3 covers 14 residues. Germline V lookup: CDR1 KGHSH, CDR2 LQKENI. The CDR3 coding sequence is TGTGCCAGCTCCCCTGGACAGGGCTCCTACGAGCAGTACTTC. It is translated as CASSPGQGSYEQYF.

The chain carries TRBV18 and TRBJ1-1; D uncertain. CDR3 length equals 14 residues. With 1 base removed from V and 4 bases from J, the gap between germline ends came to 10 bases. Germline CDR1 KGHSH, CDR2 LQKENI. In nucleotides, the CDR3 is TGTGCCAGCTCACCACGCCAGGAAGGCACTGAAGCTTTCTTT. Its protein is CASSPRQEGTEAFF.

This clone was seen repeatedly, ten times or more. The chain carries TRBV10-3 and TRBJ2-5; D may be TRBD2 (5 bases). The CDR3 runs to 12 residues. The germline V gene encodes CDR1 ENHRY and CDR2 SYGVKD. The V and J ends lost 7 bases and 4 bases respectively, with 10 bases between them. The DNA of the CDR3 is TGTGCCATCAAAGCAGAGGGAGAGACCCAGTACTTC. Protein product: CAIKAEGETQYF.